The 27 T cell receptor beta chains listed next were all sequenced from one sample in a study of blood T cell repertoires in COVID-19. The assay was immunoSEQ multiplex PCR, and TCRdb's table has in-frame clones only and misses some. The profile shows approximately 170,000 clones, about 74% of them singletons. The sequencing input was peripheral blood. The receptors stem from a woman aged 80 or older with acute or convalescent COVID-19.

The chain is built from TRBV19 and TRBJ2-5; TRBD1 matches 10 bases. The CDR3 length is 18 residues. V trimming: 5 bases; J trimming: 1 base; junction bases outside the gene matches: 13. Per the germline V gene, CDR1 is LNHDA and CDR2 is SQIVND (reference sequence). The CDR3 nucleotides are TGTGCCAGTAGTCCACCTCCCGGGACAGGGGTCTTCCAAGAGACCCAGTACTTC. Protein product: CASSPPPGTGVFQETQYF.

The table lists this clone with a few counts. The chain couples TRBV4-2 to TRBJ2-2; D is ambiguous. Germline loops: CDR1 LGHNA, CDR2 YNFKEQ. V shed 4 bases and J shed 6 bases, with 9 bases lying between them. The CDR3 extends over 13 amino acids. The CDR3 is CASSPRISGELFF. The CDR3 DNA is TGTGCCAGCAGCCCGAGGATTTCCGGGGAGCTGTTTTTT.

This chain joins TRBV10-3 and TRBJ2-7; D is ambiguous. The CDR3 length is 13 residues. V was trimmed by 3 bases and J by 6 bases, leaving 12 bases between them. The germline V gene encodes CDR1 ENHRY and CDR2 SYGVKD. CDR3 loop: CAISDYDSGEQYF. The CDR3 nucleotides are TGTGCCATCAGTGATTACGACTCCGGCGAGCAGTACTTC.

The chain employs TRBV28 and TRBJ2-5; 9 nucleotides match TRBD2. Germline V gene sequence: CDR1 MDHEN, CDR2 SYDVKM. V was clipped by 5 bases and J by 5 bases; unmatched bases: 21. This CDR3 spans 19 amino acids. For the CDR3, the DNA is TGTGCCAGCAGTGCCGCCACTCTTTATAGCGGGAGCCCCGGGGAGACCCAGTACTTC. The encoded protein is CASSAATLYSGSPGETQYF.

In its sample, this clone was seen once. The J gene is TRBJ2-5, the V gene TRBV7-9, with a tentative D call TRBD1 (7 bases). This CDR3 region has 19 residues. Germline V gene lookup returns CDR1 SEHNR and CDR2 FQNEAQ (reference sequence). The V and J ends lost 3 bases and 2 bases respectively, with 25 bases between them. The CDR3 here is CASSLETGDWTTNQETQYF. Written as DNA, the CDR3 is TGTGCCAGCAGCTTGGAAACAGGGGACTGGACCACAAATCAAGAGACCCAGTACTTC.

The chain is built from TRBV9 and TRBJ2-3, with a possible D match to TRBD2 (5 bases). Germline loops: CDR1 SGDLS, CDR2 YYNGEE. Trimming took 4 bases from V and 6 from J, leaving 18 bases between them. CDR3 size: 15 residues. Written as DNA, the CDR3 is TGTGCCAGCAGCCCGGGCCCCGGAGGTGGCGATACGCAGTATTTT. Encoded protein: CASSPGPGGGDTQYF.

The chain uses TRBV9 and TRBJ2-2; D might be TRBD1 (5 bases). The length of the CDR3 is 16 residues. Germline CDR1 and CDR2: SGDLS and YYNGEE. Trimming stripped 4 bases from V and 4 bases from J, with 17 bases between. CDR3 amino acids: CASSSGAFDGTGELFF. CDR3 nucleotides: TGTGCCAGCAGCTCTGGGGCCTTCGACGGCACCGGGGAGCTGTTTTTT.

The chain combines TRBV6-1 with TRBJ2-7; maybe TRBD1 (5 bases). CDR1 is MNHNS, CDR2 SASEGT, per germline. The CDR3 is 14 amino acids. V lost 1 base and J lost 4, with 11 bases in between. As DNA, the CDR3 is TGTGCCAGCAGTGAAGTAGCCAGGGAATACGAGCAGTACTTC. Translation: CASSEVAREYEQYF.

The V and J genes are TRBV19 and TRBJ2-3; TRBD1 matches 8 bases. The trim removed 0 bases at V and 9 bases at J, leaving 11 bases unmatched. CDR3 length equals 16 residues. Germline CDR1 is LNHDA and CDR2 is SQIVND (reference sequence). The CDR3, as DNA: TGTGCCAGTAGTATAGATCGGGCAGGGGGCAGTGACACGCAGTATTTT. It encodes CASSIDRAGGSDTQYF.

The chain carries TRBV5-1 and TRBJ2-7; TRBD1 is a possible D gene (5 bases). V was cut by 0 bases and J by 5 bases, with 12 bases left in between. Germline CDR1 reads SGHRS; CDR2 reads YFSETQ. The CDR3 spans 14 residues. The CDR3 region is CASSLGQGTDEQYF. CDR3 nucleotides: TGCGCCAGCAGCTTGGGGCAGGGCACCGACGAGCAGTACTTC.

The chain combines TRBV7-9 with TRBJ1-5; weak D call: TRBD1 (6 bases). The CDR3 covers 16 residues. CDR1 and CDR2 from the germline V gene are SEHNR and FQNEAQ (reference sequence). Trimming stripped 0 bases from V and 5 bases from J, with 14 bases between. The DNA of the CDR3 is TGTGCCAGCAGCTTAGCGGGGCGGGGGGCAGATCAGCCCCAGCATTTT. Protein: CASSLAGRGADQPQHF.

The chain joins TRBV12-3 or TRBV12-4 to TRBJ2-7; D might be TRBD2 (5 bases). The CDR3 length is 13 residues. V lost 7 bases to trimming and J lost 3 bases, with 13 bases between them. CDR3 nucleotides: TGTGCCAGCATGGACTCCACTGACTACGAGCAGTACTTC. This encodes CASMDSTDYEQYF.

V usage is TRBV2 and J usage is TRBJ2-2; TRBD2 matches at 8 bases. Losses at the gene ends were 8 bases for V and 6 bases for J; bases not matched to a gene: 11. Germline V gene data show CDR1 as SNHLY and CDR2 as FYNNEI. The CDR3 sequence is 15 residues long. DNA of the CDR3: TGTGCCAGCTCCCGGACCGGGACTAGGGCCGGGGAGCTGTTTTTT. The encoded protein is CASSRTGTRAGELFF.

This chain links TRBV27 with TRBJ2-7, with 10 bases identical to TRBD1. J lost 1 base, V lost 7 bases, and 4 bases had no gene match. This CDR3 contains 14 residues. CDR1 and CDR2 (germline): MNHEY, SMNVEV (reference sequence). The CDR3 loop reads CASNPGQGSYEQYF. CDR3 nucleotide sequence: TGTGCCAGCAACCCGGGACAGGGGTCCTACGAGCAGTACTTC.

This sequence joins TRBV19 and TRBJ1-4, with 9 bases matching TRBD1. J gave up 0 bases and V 5 bases, and 7 bases lay outside the gene matches. Germline CDR1 LNHDA, CDR2 SQIVND (reference sequence). This CDR3 comprises 17 residues. The CDR3: CASSAGQGKATNEKLFF. The CDR3 DNA sequence: TGTGCCAGTAGTGCCGGACAGGGGAAAGCAACTAATGAAAAACTGTTTTTT.

This clone was observed a few times. The genes are TRBV4-1 and TRBJ1-2; weak D call: TRBD1 (6 bases). The germline CDR1 and CDR2 sequences are MGHRA and YSYEKL. V lost 4 bases to trimming and J lost 0 bases, with 21 bases between them. CDR3 length: 18 amino acids. The CDR3 region is CASSRDGGQRSPNYGYTF. The CDR3 DNA reads TGCGCCAGCAGCCGTGACGGGGGGCAGAGGAGCCCTAACTATGGCTACACCTTC.

The V and J genes are TRBV29-1 and TRBJ2-5, with 7 nucleotides matching TRBD1. J gave up 2 bases and V 7 bases, and 13 bases lay outside the gene matches. CDR1 and CDR2 (germline): SQVTM, ANQGSEA. CDR3 size: 15 residues. CDR3: CSGGGIPGQQETQYF. The CDR3, as DNA: TGCAGCGGGGGTGGGATCCCGGGACAGCAAGAGACCCAGTACTTC.

This chain uses TRBV7-9 with TRBJ2-1; the D gene is possibly TRBD2 (6 bases). The CDR3 loop spans 12 amino acids. Germline V CDR1 and CDR2: SEHNR, FQNEAQ (reference sequence). Trimming took 8 bases from V and 7 from J, leaving 12 bases between them. The CDR3 DNA is TGTGCCAGCGCCGGTCGGGGGAATGAGCAGTTCTTC. Its protein is CASAGRGNEQFF.

This clone was detected a few times. The V and J genes are TRBV6-2 or TRBV6-3 and TRBJ1-4, with 8 bases identical to TRBD1. Germline V gives CDR1 MNHEY, CDR2 SVGEGT. V dropped 2 bases and J dropped 7; count of bases not matched to a gene: 3. The CDR3 totals 14 residues. CDR3 nucleotides: TGTGCCAGCAGTTACGCAACAGGGGGTGAAAAACTGTTTTTT. It yields the protein CASSYATGGEKLFF.

The genes are TRBV18 and TRBJ2-7, with TRBD2 matching over 10 bases. This CDR3 has 17 amino acids. The ends lost 9 bases at V and 0 bases at J; junction bases unmatched: 14. In germline, CDR1 is KGHSH, CDR2 LQKENI. This CDR3 reads CASAPGLAGGSSYEQYF. CDR3 bases: TGTGCCAGTGCCCCGGGATTAGCGGGGGGAAGCTCCTACGAGCAGTACTTC.

The chain links TRBV7-2 to TRBJ2-3; D is perhaps TRBD1 (5 bases). CDR3 length: 13 amino acids. Germline V gives CDR1 SGHTA, CDR2 FQGNSA. V gave up 3 bases and J gave up 4 bases, with 8 bases separating them. CDR3 in DNA: TGTGCCAGCAGCTTTAGGGGTGCAGATACGCAGTATTTT. Protein sequence: CASSFRGADTQYF.

The chain recombines TRBV9 with TRBJ2-5; possible D gene TRBD2, 5 bases. The CDR3 extends over 16 amino acids. The V end was cut by 0 bases, the J end by 1 base, with 13 bases between. Germline CDR1 reads SGDLS; CDR2 reads YYNGEE. CDR3 bases: TGTGCCAGCAGCGTAGGGGAACTAGAGGGCCAAGAGACCCAGTACTTC. This encodes CASSVGELEGQETQYF. The whole variable domain, remainder taken from reference TRBV9 and TRBJ2-5, is DSGVTQTPKHLITATGQRVTLRCSPRSGDLSVYWYQQSLDQGLQFLIQYYNGEERAKGNILERFSAQQFPDLHSELNLSSLELGDSALYFCASSVGELEGQETQYFGPGTRLLVL.

CDR3 amino acids: CASSPGPSETQYF. The CDR3 DNA sequence: TGTGCCAGCAGCCCAGGGCCTTCCGAGACCCAGTACTTC. The chain is built from TRBV7-7 and TRBJ2-5, with a weak D call TRBD1 (5 bases). CDR3 length equals 13 residues. Germline V lookup: CDR1 SSHAT, CDR2 FNYEAQ (reference sequence). V lost 5 bases and J 5 bases, leaving 12 bases between the germline ends. Together with reference TRBV7-7 and TRBJ2-5, the CDR3 gives the full variable domain: GAGVSQSPRYKVTKRGQDVTLRCDPISSHATLYWYQQALGQGPEFLTYFNYEAQPDKSGLPSDRFSAERPEGSISTLTIQRTEQRDSAMYRCASSPGPSETQYFGPGTRLLVL.

The V and J genes are TRBV28 and TRBJ1-1, with a possible D match to TRBD1 (5 bases). The CDR3 has 15 residues. Germline V gene data show CDR1 as MDHEN and CDR2 as SYDVKM. Trimming shortened V by 1 base and J by 4 bases, and 13 bases separated the two germline ends. The CDR3 DNA reads TGTGCCAGCAGTTTATATGGGGCCTTGGGCACTGAAGCTTTCTTT. Protein: CASSLYGALGTEAFF.

The chain joins TRBV5-1 to TRBJ1-6; TRBD1 matches at 7 bases. Looked up from germline, CDR1 is SGHRS and CDR2 is YFSETQ. With V trimmed by 2 bases and J by 0 bases, 2 bases remained unmatched. The CDR3 has 16 residues. CDR3 bases: TGCGCCAGCAGCTTTACAGGGGACTCCTATAATTCACCCCTCCACTTT. It yields the protein CASSFTGDSYNSPLHF.

The V gene is TRBV5-1, the J gene TRBJ2-1; 7 bases line up with TRBD2. The CDR3 runs 15 residues. CDR1 is SGHRS and CDR2 is YFSETQ in the germline V gene. V was pared by 0 bases and J by 8 bases, with 8 bases of the junction left unmatched. In DNA form, the CDR3 reads TGCGCCAGCAGCTTGGAGGGGAGGGGCCTGGATGAGCAGTTCTTC. It codes for CASSLEGRGLDEQFF.

CDR3 nucleotide sequence: TGTGCCAGCTCCCTCGGACAGGGTTTTGTCTACGAGCAGTACTTC. It specifies CASSLGQGFVYEQYF. The chain couples TRBV18 to TRBJ2-7; 8 bases map to TRBD1. CDR1 is KGHSH, CDR2 LQKENI, per germline. The CDR3 is 15 amino acids. Trimming at V came to 6 bases and at J to 3 bases, leaving 10 bases not matched to a gene. The complete variable domain, with remaining parts taken from reference TRBV18 and TRBJ2-7, reads NAGVMQNPRHLVRRRGQEARLRCSPMKGHSHVYWYRQLPEEGLKFMVYLQKENIIDESGMPKERFSAEFPKEGPSILRIQQVVRGDSAAYFCASSLGQGFVYEQYFGPGTRLTVT.